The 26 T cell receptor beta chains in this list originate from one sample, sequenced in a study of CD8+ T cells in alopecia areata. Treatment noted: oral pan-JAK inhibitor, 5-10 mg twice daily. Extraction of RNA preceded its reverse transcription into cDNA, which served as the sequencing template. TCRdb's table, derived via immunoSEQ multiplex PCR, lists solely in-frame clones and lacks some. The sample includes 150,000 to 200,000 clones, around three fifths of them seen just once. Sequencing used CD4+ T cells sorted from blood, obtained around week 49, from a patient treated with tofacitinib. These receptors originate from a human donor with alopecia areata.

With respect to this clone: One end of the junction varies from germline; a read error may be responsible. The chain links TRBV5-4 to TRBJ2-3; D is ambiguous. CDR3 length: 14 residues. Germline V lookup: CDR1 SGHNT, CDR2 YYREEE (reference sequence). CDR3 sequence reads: CASRLALHTDTQYF. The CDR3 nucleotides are TGTGCCAGCAGATTGGCGCTTCACACAGATACGCAGTATTTT.

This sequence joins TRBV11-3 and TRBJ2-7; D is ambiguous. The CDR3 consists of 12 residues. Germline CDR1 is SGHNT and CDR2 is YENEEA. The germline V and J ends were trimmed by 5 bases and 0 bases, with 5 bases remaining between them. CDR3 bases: TGTGCCAGCAGCCCGCCCTCCTACGAGCAGTACTTC. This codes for CASSPPSYEQYF.

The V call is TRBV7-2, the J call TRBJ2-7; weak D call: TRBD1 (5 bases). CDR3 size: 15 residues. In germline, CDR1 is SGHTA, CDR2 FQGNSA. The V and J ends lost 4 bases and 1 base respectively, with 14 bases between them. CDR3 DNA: TGTGCCAGCAGCTCCGAAAGGGGCGGATCCTACGAGCAGTACTTC. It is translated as CASSSERGGSYEQYF.

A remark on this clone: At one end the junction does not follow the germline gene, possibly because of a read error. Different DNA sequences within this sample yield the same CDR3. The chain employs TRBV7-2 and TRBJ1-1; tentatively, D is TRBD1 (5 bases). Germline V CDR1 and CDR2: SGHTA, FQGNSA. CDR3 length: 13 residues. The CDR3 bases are TGTGCCAGCAGCTTAGTTTTGAGGGGAGAAGCCTTCTTT. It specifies CASSLVLRGEAFF. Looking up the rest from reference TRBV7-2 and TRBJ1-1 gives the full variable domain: GAGVSQSPSNKVTEKGKDVELRCDPISGHTALYWYRQSLGQGLEFLIYFQGNSAPDKSGLPSDRFSAERTGGSVSTLTIQRTQQEDSAVYLCASSLVLRGEAFFGQGTRLTVV.

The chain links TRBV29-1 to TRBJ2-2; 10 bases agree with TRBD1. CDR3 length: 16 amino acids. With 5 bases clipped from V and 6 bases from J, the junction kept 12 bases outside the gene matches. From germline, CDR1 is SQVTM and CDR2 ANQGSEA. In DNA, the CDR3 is TGCAGCGTTAGGACAGGGGGGACAGGGAGGTCCGGGGAGCTGTTTTTT. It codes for CSVRTGGTGRSGELFF.

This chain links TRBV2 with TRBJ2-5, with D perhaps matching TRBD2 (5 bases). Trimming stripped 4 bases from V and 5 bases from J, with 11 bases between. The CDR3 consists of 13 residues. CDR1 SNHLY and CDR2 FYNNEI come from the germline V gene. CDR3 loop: CASSADLGETQYF. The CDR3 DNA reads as TGTGCCAGCAGTGCGGACTTAGGGGAGACCCAGTACTTC.

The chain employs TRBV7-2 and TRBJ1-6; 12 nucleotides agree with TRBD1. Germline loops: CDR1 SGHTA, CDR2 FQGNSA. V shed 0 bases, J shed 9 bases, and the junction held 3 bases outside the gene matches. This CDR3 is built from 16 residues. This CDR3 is CASSLARDRGRSPLHF. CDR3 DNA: TGTGCCAGCAGCTTAGCCCGGGACAGGGGGCGTTCACCCCTCCACTTT. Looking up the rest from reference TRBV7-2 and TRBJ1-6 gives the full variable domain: GAGVSQSPSNKVTEKGKDVELRCDPISGHTALYWYRQSLGQGLEFLIYFQGNSAPDKSGLPSDRFSAERTGGSVSTLTIQRTQQEDSAVYLCASSLARDRGRSPLHFGNGTRLTVT.

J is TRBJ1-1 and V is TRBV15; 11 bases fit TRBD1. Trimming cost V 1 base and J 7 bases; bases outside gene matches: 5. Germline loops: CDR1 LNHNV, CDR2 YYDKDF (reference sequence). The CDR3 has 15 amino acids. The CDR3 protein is CATSRAGTGGDEAFF. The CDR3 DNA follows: TGTGCCACCAGCAGAGCCGGGACAGGGGGAGATGAAGCTTTCTTT.

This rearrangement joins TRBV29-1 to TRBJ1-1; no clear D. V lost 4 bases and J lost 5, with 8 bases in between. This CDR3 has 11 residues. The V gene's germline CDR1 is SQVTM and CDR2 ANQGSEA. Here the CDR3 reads CSVVGETEAFF. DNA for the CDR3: TGCAGCGTTGTTGGCGAGACTGAAGCTTTCTTT.

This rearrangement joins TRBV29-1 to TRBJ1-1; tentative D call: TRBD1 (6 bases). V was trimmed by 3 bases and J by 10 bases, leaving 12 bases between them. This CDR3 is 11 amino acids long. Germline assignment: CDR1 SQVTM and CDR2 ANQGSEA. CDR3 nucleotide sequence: TGCAGCGTTGACCCCCGGGGGGCAGCTTTCTTT. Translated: CSVDPRGAAFF.

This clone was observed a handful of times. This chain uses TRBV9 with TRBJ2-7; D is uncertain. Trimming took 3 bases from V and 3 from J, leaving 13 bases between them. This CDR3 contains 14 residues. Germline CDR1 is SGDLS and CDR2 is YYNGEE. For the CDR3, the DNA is TGTGCCAGCAGCGCGAGTGGACGGAGCTACGAGCAGTACTTC. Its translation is CASSASGRSYEQYF. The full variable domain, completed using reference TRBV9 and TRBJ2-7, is DSGVTQTPKHLITATGQRVTLRCSPRSGDLSVYWYQQSLDQGLQFLIQYYNGEERAKGNILERFSAQQFPDLHSELNLSSLELGDSALYFCASSASGRSYEQYFGPGTRLTVT.

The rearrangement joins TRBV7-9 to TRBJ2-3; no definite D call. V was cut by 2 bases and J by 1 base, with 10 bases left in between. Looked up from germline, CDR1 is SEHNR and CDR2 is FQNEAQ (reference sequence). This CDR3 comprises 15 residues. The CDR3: CASSLLTSRTDTQYF. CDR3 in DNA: TGTGCCAGCAGCTTACTGACGTCTCGCACAGATACGCAGTATTTT.

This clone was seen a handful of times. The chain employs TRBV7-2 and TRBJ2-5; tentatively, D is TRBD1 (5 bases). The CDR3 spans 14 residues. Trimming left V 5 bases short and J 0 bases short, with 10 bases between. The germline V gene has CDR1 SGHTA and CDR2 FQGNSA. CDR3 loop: CASSVQGYQETQYF. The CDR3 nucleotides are TGTGCCAGCAGCGTGCAGGGTTACCAAGAGACCCAGTACTTC. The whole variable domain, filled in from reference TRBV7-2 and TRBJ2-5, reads GAGVSQSPSNKVTEKGKDVELRCDPISGHTALYWYRQSLGQGLEFLIYFQGNSAPDKSGLPSDRFSAERTGGSVSTLTIQRTQQEDSAVYLCASSVQGYQETQYFGPGTRLLVL.

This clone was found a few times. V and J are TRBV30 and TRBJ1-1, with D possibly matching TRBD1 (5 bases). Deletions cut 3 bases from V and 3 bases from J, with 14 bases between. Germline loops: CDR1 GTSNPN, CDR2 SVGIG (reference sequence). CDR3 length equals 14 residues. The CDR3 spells CAWRPGTPDTEAFF. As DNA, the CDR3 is TGTGCCTGGAGGCCCGGGACCCCTGACACTGAAGCTTTCTTT.

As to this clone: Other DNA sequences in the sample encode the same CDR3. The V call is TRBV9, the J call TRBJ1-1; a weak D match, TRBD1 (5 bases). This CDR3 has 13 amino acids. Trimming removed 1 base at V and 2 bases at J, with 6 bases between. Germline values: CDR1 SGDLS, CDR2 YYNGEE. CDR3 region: CASSVQGNTEAFF. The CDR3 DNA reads TGTGCCAGCAGCGTACAGGGAAACACTGAAGCTTTCTTT.

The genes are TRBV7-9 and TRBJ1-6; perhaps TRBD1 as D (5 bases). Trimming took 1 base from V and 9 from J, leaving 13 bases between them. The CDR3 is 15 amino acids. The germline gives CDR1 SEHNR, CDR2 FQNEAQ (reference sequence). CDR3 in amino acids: CASSLVKGSSSPLHF. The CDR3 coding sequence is TGTGCCAGCAGCTTAGTTAAGGGGAGCTCTTCACCCCTCCACTTT.

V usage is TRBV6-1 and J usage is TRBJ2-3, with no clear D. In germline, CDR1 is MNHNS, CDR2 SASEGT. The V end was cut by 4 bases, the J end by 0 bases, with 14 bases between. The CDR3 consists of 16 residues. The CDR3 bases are TGTGCCAGCAGTGTCTCCAAGGGTATTAGCACAGATACGCAGTATTTT. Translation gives CASSVSKGISTDTQYF.

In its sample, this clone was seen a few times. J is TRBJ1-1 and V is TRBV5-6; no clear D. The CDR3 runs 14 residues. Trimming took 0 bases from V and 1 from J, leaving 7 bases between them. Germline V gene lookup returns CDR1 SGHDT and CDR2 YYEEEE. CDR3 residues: CASSLGARNTEAFF. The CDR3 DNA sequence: TGTGCCAGCAGCTTGGGGGCGAGGAACACTGAAGCTTTCTTT.

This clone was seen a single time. In DNA form, the CDR3 reads TGTGCCAGCAGCTGGAGGATACTGGGACAGGGGAGTTCACCCCTCCACTTT. This encodes CASSWRILGQGSSPLHF. The chain employs TRBV5-6 and TRBJ1-6, with 10 bases matching TRBD1. This CDR3 comprises 17 residues. J was trimmed by 9 bases and V by 3 bases; bases with no gene match: 12. Germline V gene sequence: CDR1 SGHDT, CDR2 YYEEEE.

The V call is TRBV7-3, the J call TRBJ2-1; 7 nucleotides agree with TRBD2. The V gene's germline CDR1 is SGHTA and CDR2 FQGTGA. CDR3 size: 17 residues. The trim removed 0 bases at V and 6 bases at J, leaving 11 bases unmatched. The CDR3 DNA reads TGTGCCAGCAGCTTAACGGCCCAGCGGGGTCCCGGCAATGAGCAGTTCTTC. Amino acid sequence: CASSLTAQRGPGNEQFF.

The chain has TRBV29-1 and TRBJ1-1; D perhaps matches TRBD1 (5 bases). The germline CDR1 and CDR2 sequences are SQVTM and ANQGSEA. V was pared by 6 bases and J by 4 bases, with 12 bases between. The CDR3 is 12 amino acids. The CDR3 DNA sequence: TGCAGCGTCACTCAAAGGGGCACTGAAGCTTTCTTT. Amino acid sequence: CSVTQRGTEAFF.

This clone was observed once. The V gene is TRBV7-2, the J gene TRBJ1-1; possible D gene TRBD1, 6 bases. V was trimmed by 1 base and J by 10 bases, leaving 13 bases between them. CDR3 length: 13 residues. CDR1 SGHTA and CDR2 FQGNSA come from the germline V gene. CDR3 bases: TGTGCCAGCAGCTTAGAGAGCGACAGGCCAGCTTTCTTT. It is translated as CASSLESDRPAFF.

The CDR3 here is CASSLMADTQYF. The CDR3 DNA follows: TGTGCCAGCTCACTTATGGCAGATACGCAGTATTTT. The chain carries TRBV18 and TRBJ2-3; D unclear. With 4 bases removed from V and 4 bases from J, the gap between germline ends came to 6 bases. Germline lookup yields CDR1 KGHSH and CDR2 LQKENI. The CDR3 runs to 12 residues.

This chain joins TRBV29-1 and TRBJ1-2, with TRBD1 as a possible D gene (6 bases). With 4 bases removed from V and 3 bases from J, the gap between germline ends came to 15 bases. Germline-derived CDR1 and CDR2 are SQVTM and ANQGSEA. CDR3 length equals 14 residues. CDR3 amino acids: CSVAPGAADYGYTF. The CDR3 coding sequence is TGCAGCGTTGCCCCAGGGGCGGCGGACTATGGCTACACCTTC. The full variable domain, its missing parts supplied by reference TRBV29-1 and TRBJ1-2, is SAVISQKPSRDICQRGTSLTIQCQVDSQVTMMFWYRQQPGQSLTLIATANQGSEATYESGFVIDKFPISRPNLTFSTLTVSNMSPEDSSIYLCSVAPGAADYGYTFGSGTRLTVV.

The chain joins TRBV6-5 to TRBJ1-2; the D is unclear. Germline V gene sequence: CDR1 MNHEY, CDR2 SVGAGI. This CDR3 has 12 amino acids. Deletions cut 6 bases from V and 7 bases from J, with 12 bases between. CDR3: CASSPPGLGYTF. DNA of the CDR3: TGTGCCAGCAGCCCACCCGGTCTTGGCTACACCTTC.

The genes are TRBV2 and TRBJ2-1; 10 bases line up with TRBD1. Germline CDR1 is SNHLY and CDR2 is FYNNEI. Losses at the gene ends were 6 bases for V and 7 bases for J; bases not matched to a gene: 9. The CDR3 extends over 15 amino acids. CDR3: CASRPTGQGRNEQFF. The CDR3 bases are TGTGCCAGCAGACCCACGGGACAGGGGAGGAATGAGCAGTTCTTC.